Below, 28 T cell receptor beta chains from the same sample are listed, as sequenced in a study of blood T cell repertoires in COVID-19. Method: immunoSEQ multiplex PCR; TCRdb's copy keeps in-frame clones and lacks some. The top ten hold about 2.5% of the sample, which has roughly 240,000 clones, 88% seen once. Material for sequencing was PBMCs or T cells enriched from blood (not recorded which). These receptors were collected from a woman between 35 and 50 years old with acute COVID-19.

The CDR3 DNA is TGTGCCAGCAGAAGGACGGGGACAGATACGCAGTATTTT. It is translated as CASRRTGTDTQYF. V and J are TRBV6-5 and TRBJ2-3; the D gene is possibly TRBD2 (5 bases). This CDR3 is 13 amino acids long. CDR1 MNHEY and CDR2 SVGAGI come from the germline V gene. V was clipped by 6 bases and J by 3 bases, with 10 bases between them.

The chain couples TRBV30 to TRBJ2-7, with D unresolved. The germline V and J ends were trimmed by 0 bases and 3 bases, with 6 bases remaining between them. The CDR3 consists of 12 residues. Germline CDR1 is GTSNPN and CDR2 is SVGIG (reference sequence). CDR3 amino acids: CAWSVLRYEQYF. The CDR3 nucleotides are TGTGCCTGGAGTGTACTCCGCTACGAGCAGTACTTC.

The chain employs TRBV9 and TRBJ2-3; D is possibly TRBD2 (7 bases). CDR1 and CDR2 (germline): SGDLS, YYNGEE. V was pared by 0 bases and J by 4 bases, with 12 bases between. The CDR3 is made up of 15 amino acids. CDR3 region: CASSVGGGYPDTQYF. As DNA, the CDR3 is TGTGCCAGCAGCGTAGGCGGGGGCTACCCAGATACGCAGTATTTT.

V and J are TRBV29-1 and TRBJ2-7; 8 bases map to TRBD1. J was trimmed by 7 bases and V by 5 bases; bases with no gene match: 4. The CDR3 totals 11 residues. CDR1 SQVTM and CDR2 ANQGSEA come from the germline V gene. CDR3 sequence (DNA): TGCAGCGTTAGGACAGGGCTGGAGCAGTACGTC. Its translation is CSVRTGLEQYV.

The J gene is TRBJ1-4, the V gene TRBV15; 7 bases map to TRBD1. Germline CDR1 and CDR2: LNHNV and YYDKDF (reference sequence). This CDR3 has 14 residues. The V and J ends lost 0 bases and 7 bases, in that order; junction bases with no gene match: 2. The CDR3 nucleotides read TGTGCCACCAGCAGAGATGACAGGGTTGAAAAACTGTTTTTT. Translating it yields CATSRDDRVEKLFF. Variable domain in full (rest from reference TRBV15 and TRBJ1-4): DAMVIQNPRYQVTQFGKPVTLSCSQTLNHNVMYWYQQKSSQAPKLLFHYYDKDFNNEADTPDNFQSRRPNTSFCFLDIRSPGLGDTAMYLCATSRDDRVEKLFFGSGTQLSVL.

The chain couples TRBV10-3 to TRBJ1-5; TRBD1 might be the D (6 bases). Germline loops: CDR1 ENHRY, CDR2 SYGVKD. This CDR3 is 15 amino acids long. The germline V and J ends were trimmed by 4 bases and 1 base, with 11 bases remaining between them. The chain's CDR3 is CAISAGGASNQPQHF. For the CDR3, the DNA is TGTGCCATCAGTGCTGGGGGCGCGAGCAATCAGCCCCAGCATTTT.

The genes are TRBV4-3 and TRBJ2-1; possible D gene TRBD2, 5 bases. Trimming pared 4 bases from V and 12 bases from J, leaving 16 bases between. CDR1 and CDR2 from the germline V gene are LGHNA and YSLEER. The CDR3 runs 13 residues. CDR3 sequence (DNA): TGCGCCAGCAGCCCCCCTACGGGAAGAGTGCAGTTCTTC. Translation gives CASSPPTGRVQFF.

The rearrangement uses TRBV18 and TRBJ2-2; TRBD2 matches at 10 bases. Germline assignment: CDR1 KGHSH and CDR2 LQKENI. J gave up 2 bases and V 3 bases, and 9 bases lay outside the gene matches. The CDR3 is 18 amino acids. DNA for the CDR3: TGTGCCAGCTCACCCGCAACTAGCGGGACGTCCAACACCGGGGAGCTGTTTTTT. Its translation: CASSPATSGTSNTGELFF. Full variable domain (rest looked up from reference TRBV18 and TRBJ2-2): NAGVMQNPRHLVRRRGQEARLRCSPMKGHSHVYWYRQLPEEGLKFMVYLQKENIIDESGMPKERFSAEFPKEGPSILRIQQVVRGDSAAYFCASSPATSGTSNTGELFFGEGSRLTVL.

This sequence joins TRBV16 and TRBJ1-5; 7 positions agree with TRBD1. The length of the CDR3 is 14 residues. V lost 5 bases and J lost 7; bases outside the gene matches: 8. Germline loops: CDR1 KGHSY, CDR2 FQNENV. The CDR3 loop is CASSDLGGQQPQHF. The CDR3 DNA reads TGTGCCAGCAGCGATTTAGGGGGCCAACAGCCCCAGCATTTT.

The V and J genes are TRBV11-3 and TRBJ1-2; 8 bases agree with TRBD1. The CDR3 contains 14 residues. V was pared by 5 bases and J by 2 bases, with 4 bases of the junction left unmatched. Per the germline V gene, CDR1 is SGHNT and CDR2 is YENEEA. The CDR3 here is CASSPRTGNYGYTF. CDR3 coding DNA: TGTGCCAGCAGCCCCAGGACAGGGAACTATGGCTACACCTTC.

The CDR3 spells CASSEAGLDYGYTF. As DNA, the CDR3 is TGTGCCAGCAGTGAAGCTGGGCTCGACTATGGCTACACCTTC. The rearrangement uses TRBV2 and TRBJ1-2, with D hard to call. The CDR3 spans 14 residues. Germline V CDR1 and CDR2: SNHLY, FYNNEI. V was clipped by 0 bases and J by 3 bases, with 8 bases between them.

The chain employs TRBV18 and TRBJ2-1; 10 bases fit TRBD2. Trimming cost V 6 bases and J 8 bases; bases outside gene matches: 13. Germline V lookup: CDR1 KGHSH, CDR2 LQKENI. The CDR3 loop spans 16 amino acids. The CDR3 DNA reads as TGTGCCAGCTCTCATCTGCCGGCTAGCGGGGGCGATGAGCAGTTCTTC. Translated: CASSHLPASGGDEQFF.

This chain uses TRBV6-5 with TRBJ1-6, with 8 positions matching TRBD1. Trimming at V came to 4 bases and at J to 9 bases, leaving 5 bases not matched to a gene. This CDR3 has 14 amino acids. Germline V gives CDR1 MNHEY, CDR2 SVGAGI. The CDR3 sequence: CASSSDRGTSPLHF. The DNA for the CDR3 is TGTGCCAGCAGTTCAGACAGGGGTACTTCACCCCTCCACTTT.

The CDR3 spells CASSLLENTEAFF. The CDR3 DNA sequence: TGTGCCAGCAGTTTACTTGAGAACACTGAAGCTTTCTTT. The rearrangement links TRBV6-5 to TRBJ1-1, with no clear D. The V gene lost 4 bases and the J gene lost 1 base, with 7 bases spanning the gap. The CDR3 is made up of 13 amino acids. CDR1 and CDR2 (germline): MNHEY, SVGAGI.

This chain links TRBV7-9 with TRBJ1-1; no definite D call. Trimming removed 5 bases from V and 1 base from J, with 14 bases in between. There are 15 residues in the CDR3. CDR1 SEHNR and CDR2 FQNEAQ come from the germline V gene (reference sequence). The CDR3 loop reads CASSDSRIANTEAFF. The CDR3 nucleotides read TGTGCCAGCAGCGATTCGAGGATTGCGAACACTGAAGCTTTCTTT.

The rearrangement uses TRBV30 and TRBJ1-2; the match to TRBD1 covers 7 bases. Germline V gene lookup returns CDR1 GTSNPN and CDR2 SVGIG (reference sequence). There are 12 residues in the CDR3. Trimming at V came to 0 bases and at J to 10 bases, leaving 5 bases not matched to a gene. CDR3 bases: TGTGCCTGGAGTGTACGGGACAGCAACTACACCTTC. Translated: CAWSVRDSNYTF.

V is TRBV10-2 and J is TRBJ1-5; tentatively, D is TRBD1 (5 bases). The CDR3 runs to 13 residues. Germline CDR1 WSHSY, CDR2 SAAADI. Trimming removed 6 bases from V and 0 bases from J, with 6 bases in between. The CDR3 here is CASRGLSNQPQHF. The CDR3 nucleotides read TGCGCCAGCAGGGGGCTTAGCAATCAGCCCCAGCATTTT.

The chain employs TRBV7-9 and TRBJ2-5, with 8 bases fitting TRBD2. V shed 6 bases and J 4 bases; nucleotides not matched to a gene: 13. The CDR3 totals 16 residues. The germline gives CDR1 SEHNR, CDR2 FQNEAQ (reference sequence). CDR3 DNA: TGTGCCAGCAGTTCTCTCTTTCGGGGGGGCCGAGAGACCCAGTACTTC. Translating it yields CASSSLFRGGRETQYF.

This clone was detected only once. The chain carries TRBV4-1 and TRBJ1-5; 12 nucleotides match TRBD1. The CDR3 covers 17 residues. J lost 4 bases, V lost 3 bases, and 7 bases had no gene match. Looked up from germline, CDR1 is MGHRA and CDR2 is YSYEKL. The CDR3 bases are TGCGCCAGCAGCCAGTCCGGGACAGGGGGCCGGAATCAGCCCCAGCATTTT. This translates into CASSQSGTGGRNQPQHF.

This clone was seen a few times. The genes are TRBV19 and TRBJ2-2; TRBD2 might be the D (5 bases). V was cut by 8 bases and J by 1 base, with 11 bases left in between. There are 14 residues in the CDR3. Germline V lookup: CDR1 LNHDA, CDR2 SQIVND (reference sequence). CDR3 residues: CASLSGMNTGELFF. The CDR3 DNA reads as TGTGCCAGTTTGAGCGGAATGAACACCGGGGAGCTGTTTTTT.

The chain carries TRBV27 and TRBJ1-6; D possibly corresponds to TRBD1 (6 bases). CDR1 and CDR2 (germline): MNHEY, SMNVEV (reference sequence). This CDR3 comprises 15 residues. Trimming cost V 2 bases and J 9 bases, with 14 bases left between them. CDR3 residues: CASSLGGARSSPLHF. CDR3 nucleotides: TGTGCCAGCAGTTTAGGGGGGGCGCGTAGTTCACCCCTCCACTTT.

The chain uses TRBV4-3 and TRBJ1-1; possibly TRBD1 for D (5 bases). Germline CDR1 reads LGHNA; CDR2 reads YSLEER. This CDR3 is 14 amino acids long. Trimming stripped 0 bases from V and 5 bases from J, with 10 bases between. The CDR3: CASSQDGGRTEAFF. The CDR3 DNA sequence: TGCGCCAGCAGCCAAGATGGGGGGAGGACTGAAGCTTTCTTT.

The chain links TRBV30 to TRBJ1-1; possibly TRBD1 for D (6 bases). Germline assignment: CDR1 GTSNPN and CDR2 SVGIG (reference sequence). The CDR3 extends over 15 amino acids. The V gene lost 1 base and the J gene lost 1 base, with 13 bases spanning the gap. The CDR3 region is CAWSEPGVWNTEAFF. CDR3 nucleotides: TGTGCCTGGAGTGAACCAGGGGTCTGGAACACTGAAGCTTTCTTT.

V usage is TRBV9 and J usage is TRBJ1-1; D gene unclear. The germline CDR1 and CDR2 sequences are SGDLS and YYNGEE. The V and J ends lost 0 bases and 1 base respectively, with 7 bases between them. CDR3 size: 14 residues. CDR3 bases: TGTGCCAGCAGCGTAGGGCAGCGGAACACTGAAGCTTTCTTT. Its protein product is CASSVGQRNTEAFF.

The chain joins TRBV11-3 to TRBJ2-7; 7 bases line up with TRBD1. The CDR3 has 16 amino acids. Germline V gene sequence: CDR1 SGHNT, CDR2 YENEEA. V lost 1 base, J lost 2 bases, and 8 bases stayed unmatched. The CDR3 loop reads CASSLGEGDSPYEQYF. CDR3 nucleotide sequence: TGTGCCAGCAGCTTAGGAGAGGGGGACAGTCCCTACGAGCAGTACTTC.

The chain has TRBV7-8 and TRBJ1-2; 8 positions agree with TRBD1. The V gene end was trimmed by 5 bases and the J gene end by 4 bases; junction bases not matched to a gene: 6. CDR1 and CDR2 from the germline V gene are SGHVS and FQNEAQ. This CDR3 is 14 amino acids long. DNA for the CDR3: TGTGCCAGCAGCGCCAGGACAGGGCCCTATGGCTACACCTTC. This encodes CASSARTGPYGYTF. Based on the CDR3 plus reference TRBV7-8 and TRBJ1-2, the full variable domain is GAGVSQSPRYKVAKRGQDVALRCDPISGHVSLFWYQQALGQGPEFLTYFQNEAQLDKSGLPSDRFFAERPEGSVSTLKIQRTQQEDSAVYLCASSARTGPYGYTFGSGTRLTVV.

The genes are TRBV4-3 and TRBJ1-1; 8 bases are shared with TRBD1. The germline gives CDR1 LGHNA, CDR2 YSLEER. V was clipped by 0 bases and J by 8 bases; unmatched bases: 5. This CDR3 comprises 14 residues. In DNA form, the CDR3 reads TGCGCCAGCAGCCAAGACCCTACAGGGGGGGAAGCTTTCTTT. This sequence encodes CASSQDPTGGEAFF.

This chain links TRBV6-5 with TRBJ2-1; 7 bases fit TRBD2. CDR3 size: 14 residues. J was trimmed by 7 bases and V by 7 bases; bases with no gene match: 10. Per the germline V gene, CDR1 is MNHEY and CDR2 is SVGAGI. CDR3 DNA sequence: TGTGCCAGCAAAGGGAGGGAGGTTTGGAATGAGCAGTTCTTC. Translation: CASKGREVWNEQFF.